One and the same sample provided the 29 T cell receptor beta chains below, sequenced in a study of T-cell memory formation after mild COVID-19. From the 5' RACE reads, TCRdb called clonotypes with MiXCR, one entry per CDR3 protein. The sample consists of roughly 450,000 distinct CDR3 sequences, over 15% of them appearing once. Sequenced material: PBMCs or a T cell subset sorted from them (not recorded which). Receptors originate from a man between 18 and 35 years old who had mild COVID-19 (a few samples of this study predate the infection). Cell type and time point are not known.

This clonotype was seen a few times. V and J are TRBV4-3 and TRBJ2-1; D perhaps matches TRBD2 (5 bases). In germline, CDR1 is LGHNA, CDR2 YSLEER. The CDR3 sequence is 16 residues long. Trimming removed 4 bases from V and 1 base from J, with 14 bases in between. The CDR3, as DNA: TGCGCCAGCAGCCTGACATGGACGGGGTCCTACAATGAGCAGTTCTTC. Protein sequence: CASSLTWTGSYNEQFF.

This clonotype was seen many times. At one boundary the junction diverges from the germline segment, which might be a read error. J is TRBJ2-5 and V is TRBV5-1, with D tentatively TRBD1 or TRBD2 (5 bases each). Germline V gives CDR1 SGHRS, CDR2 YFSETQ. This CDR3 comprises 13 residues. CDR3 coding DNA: TGTGCCAGCTCGTCCGGGACGGAAGAGACCCAGTACTTC. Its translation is CASSSGTEETQYF. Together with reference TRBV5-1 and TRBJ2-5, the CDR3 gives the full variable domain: KAGVTQTPRYLIKTRGQQVTLSCSPISGHRSVSWYQQTPGQGLQFLFEYFSETQRNKGNFPGRFSGRQFSNSRSEMNVSTLELGDSALYLCASSSGTEETQYFGPGTRLLVL.

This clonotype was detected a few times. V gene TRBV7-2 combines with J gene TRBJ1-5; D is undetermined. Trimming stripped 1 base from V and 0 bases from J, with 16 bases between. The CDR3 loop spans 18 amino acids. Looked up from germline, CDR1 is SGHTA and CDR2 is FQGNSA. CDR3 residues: CASSLVGPSSLSNQPQHF. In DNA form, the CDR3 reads TGTGCCAGCAGCTTAGTCGGACCGTCTAGCCTTAGCAATCAGCCCCAGCATTTT.

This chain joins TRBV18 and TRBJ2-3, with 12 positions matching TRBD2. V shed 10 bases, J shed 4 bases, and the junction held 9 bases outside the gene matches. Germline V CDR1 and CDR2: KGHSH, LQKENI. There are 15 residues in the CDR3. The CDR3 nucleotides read TGTGCCACCTCCTGGACTAGCGGGGCGCCAGATACGCAGTATTTT. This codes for CATSWTSGAPDTQYF.

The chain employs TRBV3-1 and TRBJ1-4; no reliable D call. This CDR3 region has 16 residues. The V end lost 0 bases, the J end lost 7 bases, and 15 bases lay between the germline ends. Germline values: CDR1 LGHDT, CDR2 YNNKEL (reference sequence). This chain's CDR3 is CASSQERSRVGEKLFF. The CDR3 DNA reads TGTGCCAGCAGCCAAGAAAGGTCGAGGGTTGGTGAAAAACTGTTTTTT.

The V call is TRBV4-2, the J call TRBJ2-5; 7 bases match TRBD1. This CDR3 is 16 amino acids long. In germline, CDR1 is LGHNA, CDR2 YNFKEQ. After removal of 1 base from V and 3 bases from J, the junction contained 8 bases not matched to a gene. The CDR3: CASSQAPGTEKETQYF. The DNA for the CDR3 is TGTGCCAGCAGCCAAGCCCCCGGGACAGAGAAAGAGACCCAGTACTTC.

The CDR3 DNA is TGTGCCACCGCACCTACTTGGACAGGGGGCTACACTGAAGCTTTCTTT. Translated, it gives CATAPTWTGGYTEAFF. This chain links TRBV19 with TRBJ1-1, with 11 bases lining up with TRBD1. Trimming at V came to 10 bases and at J to 3 bases, leaving 13 bases not matched to a gene. The CDR3 is 16 residues long. Germline CDR1 reads LNHDA; CDR2 reads SQIVND (reference sequence).

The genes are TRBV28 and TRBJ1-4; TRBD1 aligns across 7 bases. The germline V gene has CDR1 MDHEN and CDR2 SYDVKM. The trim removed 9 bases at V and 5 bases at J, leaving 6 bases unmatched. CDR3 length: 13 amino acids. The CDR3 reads CASNGDSNEKLFF. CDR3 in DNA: TGTGCCAGTAACGGGGACAGCAATGAAAAACTGTTTTTT.

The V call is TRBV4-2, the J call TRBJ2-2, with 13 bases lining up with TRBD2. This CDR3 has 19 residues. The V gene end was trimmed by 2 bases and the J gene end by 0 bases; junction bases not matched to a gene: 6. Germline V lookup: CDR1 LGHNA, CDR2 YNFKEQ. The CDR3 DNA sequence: TGTGCCAGCAGCCAACGACTAGCGGGGGGTTACGCGAACACCGGGGAGCTGTTTTTT. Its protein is CASSQRLAGGYANTGELFF.

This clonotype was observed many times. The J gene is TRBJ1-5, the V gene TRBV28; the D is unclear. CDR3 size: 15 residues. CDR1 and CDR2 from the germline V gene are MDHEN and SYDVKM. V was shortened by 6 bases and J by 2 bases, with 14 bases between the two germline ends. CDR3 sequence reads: CASRTMGSGNQPQHF. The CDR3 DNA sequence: TGTGCCAGCAGGACGATGGGGTCGGGCAATCAGCCCCAGCATTTT.

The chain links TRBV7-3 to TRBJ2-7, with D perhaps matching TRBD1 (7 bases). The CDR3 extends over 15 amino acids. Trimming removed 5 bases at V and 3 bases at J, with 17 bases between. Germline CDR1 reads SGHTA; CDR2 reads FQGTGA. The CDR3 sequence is CASSGGTVGLYEQYV. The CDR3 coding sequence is TGTGCCAGCAGCGGGGGGACAGTTGGACTCTACGAGCAGTACGTC.

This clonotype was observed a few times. The CDR3 nucleotides are TGTGCCAGCAGCAGAGCCGGGGGTACGGCTTTCTTT. It encodes CASSRAGGTAFF. This rearrangement joins TRBV7-9 to TRBJ1-1; a possible D gene is TRBD1 (5 bases). Looked up from germline, CDR1 is SEHNR and CDR2 is FQNEAQ (reference sequence). The CDR3 length is 12 residues. The V end lost 5 bases, the J end lost 11 bases, and 15 bases lay between the germline ends. The complete variable domain, with remaining parts taken from reference TRBV7-9 and TRBJ1-1, reads DTGVSQNPRHKITKRGQNVTFRCDPISEHNRLYWYRQTLGQGPEFLTYFQNEAQLEKSRLLSDRFSAERPKGSFSTLEIQRTEQGDSAMYLCASSRAGGTAFFGQGTRLTVV.

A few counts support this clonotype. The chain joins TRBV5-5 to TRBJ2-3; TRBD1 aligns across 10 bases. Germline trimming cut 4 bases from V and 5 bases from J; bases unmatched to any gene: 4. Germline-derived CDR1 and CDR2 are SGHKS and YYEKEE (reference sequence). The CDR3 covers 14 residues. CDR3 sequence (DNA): TGTGCCAGCAGCACGACAGGGGGCAAAGATACGCAGTATTTT. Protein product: CASSTTGGKDTQYF.

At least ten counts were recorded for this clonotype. This CDR3 reads CASSLGQGATGELFF. CDR3 nucleotides: TGCGCCAGCAGCTTGGGACAGGGGGCGACCGGGGAGCTGTTTTTT. The V and J genes are TRBV5-1 and TRBJ2-2; 10 nucleotides line up with TRBD1. Per germline, CDR1 SGHRS and CDR2 YFSETQ. Trimming removed 0 bases from V and 5 bases from J; junction bases left unmatched: 1. CDR3 length equals 15 residues.

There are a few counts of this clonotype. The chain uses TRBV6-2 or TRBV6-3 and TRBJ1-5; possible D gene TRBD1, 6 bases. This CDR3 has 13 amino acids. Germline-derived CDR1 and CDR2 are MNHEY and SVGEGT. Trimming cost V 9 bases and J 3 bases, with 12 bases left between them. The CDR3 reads CASRTDLNQPQHF. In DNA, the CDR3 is TGTGCCAGTCGGACAGACCTCAATCAGCCCCAGCATTTT.

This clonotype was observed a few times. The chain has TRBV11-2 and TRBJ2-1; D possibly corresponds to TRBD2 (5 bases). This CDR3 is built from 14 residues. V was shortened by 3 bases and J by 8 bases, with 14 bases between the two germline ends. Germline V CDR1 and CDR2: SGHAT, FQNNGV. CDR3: CASSFWVANDEQFF. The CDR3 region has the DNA TGTGCCAGCAGCTTTTGGGTAGCGAACGATGAGCAGTTCTTC.

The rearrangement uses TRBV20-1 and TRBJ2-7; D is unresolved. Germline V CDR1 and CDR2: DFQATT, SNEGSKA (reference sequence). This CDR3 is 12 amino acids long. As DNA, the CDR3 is TGCGGCCGTAGGAGTTGCAGCCACGAGCAGTACGTC. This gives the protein CGRRSCSHEQYV.

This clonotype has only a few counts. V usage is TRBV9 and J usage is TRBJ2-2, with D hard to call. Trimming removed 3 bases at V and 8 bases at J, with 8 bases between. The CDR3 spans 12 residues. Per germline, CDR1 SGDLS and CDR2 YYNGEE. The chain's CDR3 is CASSGLSGELFF. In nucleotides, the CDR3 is TGTGCCAGCAGCGGACTGTCGGGGGAGCTGTTTTTT.

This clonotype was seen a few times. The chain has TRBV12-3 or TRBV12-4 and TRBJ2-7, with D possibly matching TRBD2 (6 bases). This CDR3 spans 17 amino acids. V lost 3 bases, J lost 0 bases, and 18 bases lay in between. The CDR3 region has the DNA TGTGCCAGCAGTTTGGGGACTGCTGATTTTTTCTCCTACGAGCAGTACTTC. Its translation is CASSLGTADFFSYEQYF.

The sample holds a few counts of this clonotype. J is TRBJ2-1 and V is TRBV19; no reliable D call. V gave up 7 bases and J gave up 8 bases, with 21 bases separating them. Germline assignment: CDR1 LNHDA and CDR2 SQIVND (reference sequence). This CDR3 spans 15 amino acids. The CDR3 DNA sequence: TGTGCCAGTAAGGTTTCAGGTCCTGGTCGGGATGAGCAGTTCTTC. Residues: CASKVSGPGRDEQFF. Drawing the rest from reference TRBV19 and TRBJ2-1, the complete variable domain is DGGITQSPKYLFRKEGQNVTLSCEQNLNHDAMYWYRQDPGQGLRLIYYSQIVNDFQKGDIAEGYSVSREKKESFPLTVTSAQKNPTAFYLCASKVSGPGRDEQFFGPGTRLTVL.

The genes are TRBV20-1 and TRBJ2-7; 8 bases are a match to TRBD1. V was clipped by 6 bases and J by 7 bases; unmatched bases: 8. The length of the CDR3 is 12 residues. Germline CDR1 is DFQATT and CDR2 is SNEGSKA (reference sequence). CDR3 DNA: TGCAGTGCCACCCAGGGGGCGGTTGAGCAGTACTTC. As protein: CSATQGAVEQYF.

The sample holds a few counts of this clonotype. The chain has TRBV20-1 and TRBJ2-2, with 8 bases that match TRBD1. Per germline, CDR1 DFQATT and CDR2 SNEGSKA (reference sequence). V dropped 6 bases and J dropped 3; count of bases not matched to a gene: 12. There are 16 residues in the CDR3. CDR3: CSAPGQGDRYTGELFF. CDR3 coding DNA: TGCAGTGCACCCGGACAGGGCGATCGTTACACCGGGGAGCTGTTTTTT.

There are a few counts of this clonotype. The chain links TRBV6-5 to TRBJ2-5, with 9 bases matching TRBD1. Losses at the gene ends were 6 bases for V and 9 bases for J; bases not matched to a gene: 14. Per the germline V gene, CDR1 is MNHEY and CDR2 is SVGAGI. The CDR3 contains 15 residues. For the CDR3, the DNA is TGTGCCAGCAGCCCCCCCGGACAGGGGAGTTTGGCCCAGTACTTC. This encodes CASSPPGQGSLAQYF.

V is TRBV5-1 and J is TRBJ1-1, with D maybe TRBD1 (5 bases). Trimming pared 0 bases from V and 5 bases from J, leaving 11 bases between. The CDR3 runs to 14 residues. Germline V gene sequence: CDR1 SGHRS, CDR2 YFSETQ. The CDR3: CASSLVPGLTEAFF. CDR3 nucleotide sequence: TGCGCCAGCAGCTTGGTCCCAGGGTTGACTGAAGCTTTCTTT.

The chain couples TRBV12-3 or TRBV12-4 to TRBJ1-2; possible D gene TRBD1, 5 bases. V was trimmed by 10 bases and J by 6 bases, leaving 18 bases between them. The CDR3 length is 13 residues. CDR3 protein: CATAGTPLDGYTF. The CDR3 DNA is TGTGCCACCGCCGGGACCCCGCTGGATGGCTACACCTTC.

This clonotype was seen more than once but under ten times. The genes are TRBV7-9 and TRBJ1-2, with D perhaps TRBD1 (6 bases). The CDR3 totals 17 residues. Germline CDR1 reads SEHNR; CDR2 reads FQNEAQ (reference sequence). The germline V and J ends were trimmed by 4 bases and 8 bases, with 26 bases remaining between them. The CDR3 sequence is CASSSSGYQGLSVGYTF. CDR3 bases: TGTGCCAGCAGCTCAAGCGGGTATCAGGGGCTCAGCGTGGGCTACACCTTC.

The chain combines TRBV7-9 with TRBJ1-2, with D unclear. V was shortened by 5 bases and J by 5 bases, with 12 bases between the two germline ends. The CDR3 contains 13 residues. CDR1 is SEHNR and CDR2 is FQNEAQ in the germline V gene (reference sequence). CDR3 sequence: CASSTRETYGYTF. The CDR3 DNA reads TGTGCCAGCAGCACCCGAGAGACTTATGGCTACACCTTC.

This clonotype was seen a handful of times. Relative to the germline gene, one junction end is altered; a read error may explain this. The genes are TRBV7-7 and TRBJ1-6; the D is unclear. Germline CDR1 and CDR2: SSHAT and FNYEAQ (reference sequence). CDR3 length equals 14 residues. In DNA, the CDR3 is TGTGCTAGCAGCTTAACCTGGGGTGATTCACCCCTCCACTTT. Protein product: CASSLTWGDSPLHF.

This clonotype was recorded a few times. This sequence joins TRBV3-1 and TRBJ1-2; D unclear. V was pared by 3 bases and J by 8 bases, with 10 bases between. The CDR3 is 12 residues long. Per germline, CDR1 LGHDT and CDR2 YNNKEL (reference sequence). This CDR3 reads CASSHESRGYTF. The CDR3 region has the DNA TGTGCCAGCAGCCACGAGAGTCGGGGCTACACCTTC.